This T cell receptor (beta chain) stems from a study of blood T cell repertoires in COVID-19. Study-wide context: The United States, Italy and Spain were the sources of the acute and convalescent COVID-19 samples.

As handled by the study authors: How many nucleated cells were present was estimated from reference gene primer amplification. The protocol was immunoSEQ multiplex PCR, while the TCRdb copy is restricted to in-frame clones and leaves out a portion. V, J and clone size reflect that table, while D and trimming were determined from the DNA. Of approximately 94,000 clones in the sample, approximately 80% are singletons; the top ten hold over 10%. This clone has only a few counts. The receptor was derived from a woman in her 70s with acute or convalescent COVID-19. Material: peripheral blood.

In DNA, the CDR3 is TGTGCCAGTATTAGGACAGGGTCCACTGAAGCTTTCTTT. This sequence encodes CASIRTGSTEAFF. The genes are TRBV19 and TRBJ1-1; 8 bases are a match to TRBD1. The germline CDR1 and CDR2 sequences are LNHDA and SQIVND (reference sequence). The CDR3 runs 13 residues. Trimming cost V 7 bases and J 4 bases; bases outside gene matches: 5.